The 2 T cell receptor beta chains below all came from one sample that was sequenced in a study of blood T cell repertoires in COVID-19 (TCRdb year 2020). The method was the immunoSEQ multiplex PCR assay. TCRdb obtained this table from immuneACCESS and retained in-frame rearrangements with V and J assigned. These tables miss some clones; where compared with another copy, unresolved V genes account for less than half of the shortfall, and the remainder is unexplained. The sample table lists approximately 300,000 clones, roughly 85% of them with a count of one. The top ten constitute 5.5% to 6% of the sample. The specimen was PBMCs or T cells enriched from blood (not recorded which). These receptors were taken from a woman in her twenties or thirties who had recovered from COVID-19.

The chain carries TRBV19 and TRBJ1-1; D unclear. V was pared by 3 bases and J by 6 bases, with 8 bases between. The V gene's germline CDR1 is LNHDA and CDR2 SQIVND (reference sequence). The CDR3 contains 12 residues. The CDR3 region has the DNA TGTGCCAGTAGTATTGCGGGAGCTGAAGCTTTCTTT. Residues: CASSIAGAEAFF.

V gene TRBV5-1 combines with J gene TRBJ2-3; TRBD2 matches at 11 bases. The germline V gene encodes CDR1 SGHRS and CDR2 YFSETQ. Trimming removed 0 bases from V and 1 base from J; junction bases left unmatched: 7. This CDR3 is built from 18 residues. The CDR3: CASSLAGSGGAGTDTQYF. DNA of the CDR3: TGCGCCAGCAGCTTGGCTGGTAGCGGGGGGGCGGGCACAGATACGCAGTATTTT.